These 27 T cell receptor beta chains share one sample of origin, sequenced in a study of beta chain features in type 1 diabetes. No antigen has been assigned to these receptors. The study's findings and limits: Among patients with Type 1 diabetes, TCRB CDR3s were moderately but significantly shorter in every one of the four CD4+ subsets.

Expressed TCRB transcripts got sequenced, as all isolated RNA was reverse transcribed. TCRdb's table, derived via immunoSEQ multiplex PCR, lists solely in-frame clones and lacks some. The sample has hundreds of thousands of clones, roughly 12% seen once. Sequencing was done on a sample of naive CD4+ T cells from blood. Every receptor here comes from a man younger than 30 with type 1 diabetes.

This clone was detected a few times. The CDR3 DNA sequence: TGCAGCGCCTTACAGGGGGCGAACACTGAAGCTTTCTTT. Protein product: CSALQGANTEAFF. The J gene is TRBJ1-1, the V gene TRBV29-1; TRBD1 matches at 9 bases. CDR1 is SQVTM, CDR2 ANQGSEA, per germline. This CDR3 spans 13 amino acids. V was pared by 7 bases and J by 1 base, with 4 bases of the junction left unmatched.

This clone has only a few counts. The V and J genes are TRBV11-1 and TRBJ2-1; 9 positions agree with TRBD2. In germline, CDR1 is SGHAT, CDR2 FQDESV (reference sequence). With 3 bases clipped from V and 8 bases from J, the junction kept 5 bases outside the gene matches. The CDR3 sequence is 14 residues long. CDR3 DNA: TGTGCCAGCAGCTTGGGGACTAGCTTCGATGAGCAGTTCTTC. The encoded protein is CASSLGTSFDEQFF.

This clone came up a few times. A read error is possible here, since a much larger clone lies one base away. This chain connects TRBV11-2 to TRBJ2-7; D remains unclear. The CDR3 covers 11 residues. The germline gives CDR1 SGHAT, CDR2 FQNNGV. V shed 3 bases and J shed 0 bases, with 0 bases lying between them. CDR3 protein: CASSFSYEQYF. The CDR3 nucleotides read TGTGCCAGCAGCTTCTCCTACGAGCAGTACTTC.

This clone occurred a few times. The chain couples TRBV5-1 to TRBJ2-1, with D hard to call. The CDR3 spans 14 residues. From germline, CDR1 is SGHRS and CDR2 YFSETQ. The V and J ends lost 4 bases and 0 bases respectively, with 8 bases between them. The CDR3: CASSDQSSYNEQFF. The CDR3 DNA reads TGCGCCAGCAGCGACCAGAGCTCCTACAATGAGCAGTTCTTC.

V usage is TRBV29-1 and J usage is TRBJ1-1; D call uncertain. CDR1 and CDR2 (germline): SQVTM, ANQGSEA. There are 14 residues in the CDR3. The germline V and J ends were trimmed by 6 bases and 2 bases, with 16 bases remaining between them. The DNA for the CDR3 is TGCAGCGTCGAGCCCAGGCTGAGCAACACTGAAGCTTTCTTT. It specifies CSVEPRLSNTEAFF.

This clone was seen only a few times. The rearrangement links TRBV29-1 to TRBJ2-7; 9 positions agree with TRBD2. The CDR3 is made up of 13 amino acids. Germline-derived CDR1 and CDR2 are SQVTM and ANQGSEA. Losses at the gene ends were 4 bases for V and 3 bases for J; bases not matched to a gene: 4. The CDR3 DNA reads TGCAGCGTTGTGACTAGCGGCGGCTACGAGCAGTACTTC. This sequence encodes CSVVTSGGYEQYF.

This clone was seen more than once but under ten times. The chain combines TRBV4-1 with TRBJ1-5, with 7 bases identical to TRBD1. V lost 1 base and J lost 1; bases outside the gene matches: 1. The CDR3 contains 15 residues. Germline V CDR1 and CDR2: MGHRA, YSYEKL. The chain's CDR3 is CASSQADRSNQPQHF. Written as DNA, the CDR3 is TGCGCCAGCAGCCAAGCGGACAGGAGCAATCAGCCCCAGCATTTT.

This clone appeared a few times. This chain joins TRBV30 and TRBJ1-5, with a tentative D call TRBD1 (6 bases). The CDR3 sequence is 15 residues long. Germline CDR1 GTSNPN, CDR2 SVGIG (reference sequence). Trimming pared 3 bases from V and 1 base from J, leaving 13 bases between. The DNA for the CDR3 is TGTGCCTGGAGATTTAAGGGGGAAAGCAATCAGCCCCAGCATTTT. Its protein product is CAWRFKGESNQPQHF.

The chain has TRBV28 and TRBJ1-4; 8 bases are shared with TRBD1. Germline V gene lookup returns CDR1 MDHEN and CDR2 SYDVKM. The CDR3 has 15 residues. Unmatched junction bases numbered 12, after V lost 7 bases and J lost 8 bases. CDR3 in amino acids: CASTPNRGIKEKLFF. CDR3 bases: TGTGCCAGCACCCCCAACAGGGGGATAAAGGAAAAACTGTTTTTT.

The V and J genes are TRBV18 and TRBJ1-1; D may be TRBD1 (5 bases). The CDR3 spans 15 residues. The V end lost 2 bases, the J end lost 4 bases, and 14 bases lay between the germline ends. Germline CDR1 KGHSH, CDR2 LQKENI. DNA of the CDR3: TGTGCCAGCTCACCAGTGGGGGGTAGCGGCACTGAAGCTTTCTTT. Translating it yields CASSPVGGSGTEAFF.

CDR3 DNA sequence: TGTGCCAGCAGCTTAGGGGCAGGGCCTAACTATGGCTACACCTTC. This translates into CASSLGAGPNYGYTF. The chain links TRBV7-9 to TRBJ1-2, with D tentatively TRBD1 (5 bases). The CDR3 consists of 15 residues. Germline V gives CDR1 SEHNR, CDR2 FQNEAQ (reference sequence). Trimming left V 1 base short and J 0 bases short, with 9 bases between.

The rearrangement joins TRBV30 to TRBJ2-3; the match to TRBD1 covers 9 bases. There are 14 residues in the CDR3. J lost 4 bases, V lost 4 bases, and 6 bases had no gene match. Germline assignment: CDR1 GTSNPN and CDR2 SVGIG (reference sequence). As DNA, the CDR3 is TGTGCCTGGACCGGACAGGGGACCTCAGATACGCAGTATTTT. Its protein product is CAWTGQGTSDTQYF.

The V call is TRBV14, the J call TRBJ2-3; 7 bases match TRBD2. The CDR3 extends over 15 amino acids. Germline lookup yields CDR1 SGHDN and CDR2 FVKESK. Germline trimming cut 4 bases from V and 1 base from J; bases unmatched to any gene: 5. The CDR3 DNA is TGTGCCAGCAGCCTCGGCCTAGCGGGCACAGATACGCAGTATTTT. Translating it yields CASSLGLAGTDTQYF.

Only a few counts were recorded for this clone. This chain connects TRBV2 to TRBJ1-2; D unclear. Trimming left V 0 bases short and J 6 bases short, with 11 bases between. This CDR3 spans 14 amino acids. Germline loops: CDR1 SNHLY, CDR2 FYNNEI. Written as DNA, the CDR3 is TGTGCCAGCAGTGAAGCCCAGGTCCAAAATGGCTACACCTTC. Protein product: CASSEAQVQNGYTF.

A remark on this clone: The sample holds other DNA sequences that translate to the same CDR3. The chain carries TRBV29-1 and TRBJ2-5, with no clear D. CDR3 length equals 10 residues. V shed 4 bases and J shed 5 bases, with 5 bases lying between them. Per germline, CDR1 SQVTM and CDR2 ANQGSEA. The CDR3 sequence is CSVGRETQYF. The CDR3 DNA is TGCAGCGTTGGAAGGGAGACCCAGTACTTC.

This clone was observed a handful of times. The chain couples TRBV14 to TRBJ2-1, with D possibly TRBD1 on 6 matching bases. Trimming took off 4 bases at V and 5 bases at J, with 15 bases between the two ends. Germline V lookup: CDR1 SGHDN, CDR2 FVKESK. The CDR3 length is 15 residues. The CDR3 coding sequence is TGTGCCAGCAGCCCCTGGCAGGGGAACCACAATGAGCAGTTCTTC. Translated, it gives CASSPWQGNHNEQFF. The full variable domain, rest sourced from reference TRBV14 and TRBJ2-1, is EAGVTQFPSHSVIEKGQTVTLRCDPISGHDNLYWYRRVMGKEIKFLLHFVKESKQDESGMPNNRFLAERTGGTYSTLKVQPAELEDSGVYFCASSPWQGNHNEQFFGPGTRLTVL.

This rearrangement joins TRBV5-1 to TRBJ2-4; no firm D call. The CDR3 totals 12 residues. CDR1 and CDR2 from the germline V gene are SGHRS and YFSETQ. Trimming cost V 3 bases and J 7 bases, with 8 bases left between them. The CDR3 region is CASSSDLNIQYF. DNA for the CDR3: TGCGCCAGCAGCTCAGACCTTAACATTCAGTACTTC.

This clone was observed a handful of times. The chain combines TRBV10-3 with TRBJ2-1, with TRBD2 matching 13 bases. Germline values: CDR1 ENHRY, CDR2 SYGVKD. Trimming cost V 7 bases and J 2 bases; bases outside gene matches: 8. CDR3 size: 17 residues. This CDR3 reads CAITYSLAGGTYNEQFF. CDR3 DNA sequence: TGTGCCATCACCTACTCACTAGCGGGGGGGACCTACAATGAGCAGTTCTTC.

The chain recombines TRBV29-1 with TRBJ2-5; TRBD2 aligns across 9 bases. V shed 5 bases and J 4 bases; nucleotides not matched to a gene: 5. The length of the CDR3 is 13 residues. Germline loops: CDR1 SQVTM, CDR2 ANQGSEA. The CDR3 DNA sequence: TGCAGCGTTCAGCGGGGGGCGGGAGAGACCCAGTACTTC. Protein: CSVQRGAGETQYF. Full variable domain (outside the CDR3, taken from reference TRBV29-1 and TRBJ2-5): SAVISQKPSRDICQRGTSLTIQCQVDSQVTMMFWYRQQPGQSLTLIATANQGSEATYESGFVIDKFPISRPNLTFSTLTVSNMSPEDSSIYLCSVQRGAGETQYFGPGTRLLVL.

This clone was observed a few times. The chain recombines TRBV6-1 with TRBJ1-4, with 10 nucleotides matching TRBD1. V was clipped by 4 bases and J by 10 bases; unmatched bases: 6. The V gene's germline CDR1 is MNHNS and CDR2 SASEGT. The CDR3 spans 14 residues. The DNA for the CDR3 is TGTGCCAGCAGTGCTGGGACAGGGGACGGAAAACTGTTTTTT. This codes for CASSAGTGDGKLFF.

There are a few counts of this clone. CDR3 DNA: TGTGCCTGGAGTGTGGCGCCCTCTGGAAACACCATATATTTT. Encoded protein: CAWSVAPSGNTIYF. V gene TRBV30 combines with J gene TRBJ1-3, with D uncertain. The V end lost 0 bases, the J end lost 0 bases, and 6 bases lay between the germline ends. The CDR3 spans 14 residues. Per germline, CDR1 GTSNPN and CDR2 SVGIG (reference sequence). The whole variable domain, remainder taken from reference TRBV30 and TRBJ1-3, is SQTIHQWPATLVQPVGSPLSLECTVEGTSNPNLYWYRQAAGRGLQLLFYSVGIGQISSEVPQNLSASRPQDRQFILSSKKLLLSDSGFYLCAWSVAPSGNTIYFGEGSWLTVV.

This chain uses TRBV5-6 with TRBJ2-3, with D possibly being TRBD2 (6 bases). The V end was cut by 2 bases, the J end by 1 base, with 20 bases between. The CDR3 runs to 18 residues. CDR1 and CDR2 (germline): SGHDT, YYEEEE. The CDR3 DNA reads as TGTGCCAGCAGCTTTCTCCGAGGGGATACGGGGGGCACAGATACGCAGTATTTT. It translates to CASSFLRGDTGGTDTQYF.

J is TRBJ2-7 and V is TRBV6-5; no definite D call. Trimming left V 4 bases short and J 6 bases short, with 16 bases between. The germline CDR1 and CDR2 sequences are MNHEY and SVGAGI. This CDR3 has 14 residues. CDR3 residues: CASSSQRAAREQYF. As DNA, the CDR3 is TGTGCCAGCAGTTCCCAACGGGCCGCACGCGAGCAGTACTTC.

Concerning this clone: This sample also contains other DNA sequences that code for the same CDR3. CDR3 coding DNA: TGCGCCAGCAGCCAAGGACAGGGGGGATCCTACGAGCAGTACTTC. Translating it yields CASSQGQGGSYEQYF. The chain employs TRBV4-1 and TRBJ2-7; TRBD1 matches at 9 bases. The CDR3 totals 15 residues. The junction had 2 bases not matched to a gene; V was cut back by 1 base and J by 1 base. In germline, CDR1 is MGHRA, CDR2 YSYEKL.

About this clone itself: Within the sample, other DNA sequences also encode this same CDR3. The chain couples TRBV9 to TRBJ1-1; 8 nucleotides agree with TRBD1. Germline CDR1 reads SGDLS; CDR2 reads YYNGEE. V dropped 0 bases and J dropped 4; count of bases not matched to a gene: 5. This CDR3 comprises 15 residues. CDR3 nucleotides: TGTGCCAGCAGCGTAGTCCCAGGGGGCGGCACTGAAGCTTTCTTT. Encoded protein: CASSVVPGGGTEAFF. Using reference TRBV9 and TRBJ1-1 for the parts outside the CDR3, the full variable domain is DSGVTQTPKHLITATGQRVTLRCSPRSGDLSVYWYQQSLDQGLQFLIQYYNGEERAKGNILERFSAQQFPDLHSELNLSSLELGDSALYFCASSVVPGGGTEAFFGQGTRLTVV.

This clone came up a few times. The chain combines TRBV6-5 with TRBJ2-5, with D hard to call. The CDR3 spans 11 residues. Trimming stripped 2 bases from V and 5 bases from J, with 3 bases between. Germline V lookup: CDR1 MNHEY, CDR2 SVGAGI. The CDR3 DNA reads as TGTGCCAGCAGTTACGTCGAGACCCAGTACTTC. Its protein is CASSYVETQYF.

This clone was detected a few times. V is TRBV28 and J is TRBJ1-2; D not resolved. The CDR3 is 13 residues long. Trimming cost V 2 bases and J 7 bases, with 11 bases left between them. The germline V gene encodes CDR1 MDHEN and CDR2 SYDVKM. CDR3 residues: CASSLTPGGGYTF. The CDR3, as DNA: TGTGCCAGCAGTTTAACCCCCGGAGGTGGCTACACCTTC.